The TCR beta chain under discussion was sequenced for a study of CD8 T cells in Susac syndrome (dated by TCRdb to between 2018 and 2021). About the full investigation: Repertoire sequencing was used to test whether CD8+ T cell activation and differentiation in Susac syndrome was antigen driven. The full study reports these points: The TCR sequencing and HLA analysis was acknowledged to have included a relatively small number of individuals.

RNA was extracted using the RNeasy kit, and about 0.45 to 1 ug of the RNA was reverse transcribed with random hexamers. The immunoSEQ multiplex PCR assay, covering 54 Vbeta and 13 Jbeta segments, was used to amplify TCR beta CDR3 regions. Bias from PCR amplification was corrected by using a synthetic template baseline for primer optimization and for computational correction. The source study handled its data this way. Reads were assigned to V, D and J genes according to IMGT and analyzed in immunoSEQ Analyzer, with only productive sequences retained. Clonality was calculated as one minus the Shannon entropy normalized by log2 of the number of productive unique sequences. For each patient and control, public and private clones were evaluated among the 100 most prevalent clones. Clones were defined as Susac-specific if absent from the healthy and MS cohorts, from more than 900 published viral clones and from other ImmuneACCESS disease sequences. The public reads were run again by TCRdb, first through fastp at Q25 and then through MiXCR, and only productive beta chains were kept. Entries are consolidated by CDR3 protein sequence, retaining the most common genes and DNA. TCRdb, not the authors, supplied the V and J calls. Within this sample are approximately 190,000 distinct CDR3 sequences, with about 95% of them counted one time only. The leading ten clones occupy about 0.096% of the sample.

High-throughput TCR beta sequencing profiled peripheral blood CD8+ and CD4+ T cells from healthy donors, Susac syndrome patients and multiple sclerosis patients. Treatment-naive patients with stable or active relapsing-remitting disease fulfilling revised McDonald criteria were used as multiple sclerosis controls. CD8+ TEMRA cells were enriched by FACS, while bulk CD8+ and CD4+ T cells were purified by magnetic negative isolation. Blood was collected in EDTA tubes and processed within 24 hours, with PBMCs isolated through density gradient centrifugation. PBMCs intended for TCR sequencing were cryopreserved in liquid nitrogen and were subsequently thawed in a 37 degrees C water bath. A purity of at least 90% was achieved for sorted or isolated CD4+, CD8+ and CD8+ TEMRA cells. The germline V gene (reference sequence) specifies SEHNR as CDR1 and FQNEAQ as CDR2. Trimming costs V 5 bases and J 6 bases, and their ends lie 17 bases apart. Taken from cysteine to phenylalanine, the CDR3 has 15 residues. Only the CDR3 DNA stays, 45 bases, in frame from base 1.

About this clonotype: The antigen it recognizes is unknown. Within one base of it there is no much larger clone, and no base qualities were kept.

The sequencing input was CD4+ T cells from PBMCs. This TCR derives from a human donor with multiple sclerosis. This chain joins TRBV7-9 to TRBJ2-1; the D gene is possibly TRBD1 or TRBD2, each agreeing over 5 bases. The CDR3 reads as follows: CASSQRGTPPNEQFF. The bases read TGTGCCAGCAGCCAACGTGGGACCCCCCCCAATGAGCAGTTCTTC.